Described below is a single TCR beta chain sequence and its context. CDR3 length: 12 residues. V was trimmed by 2 bases and J by 3 bases, leaving 7 bases between them. The germline V gene encodes CDR1 DFQATT and CDR2 SNEGSKA (reference sequence). This record comes from a study of T-cell memory formation after mild COVID-19. TCRalpha and TCRbeta libraries used 5'RACE with constant-segment primers and UMIs. Each CDR3 protein gets one entry after TCRdb re-called the 5' RACE reads with MiXCR. The table shows 65,000 to 90,000 distinct CDR3 sequences, with roughly 13% occurring only once. This receptor was identified in an adult woman who had mild COVID-19 (a few samples of this study predate the infection). Cell type and time point are not known. The rearrangement joins TRBV20-1 to TRBJ1-1; D not resolved. What was sequenced was PBMCs or a T cell subset sorted from them (not recorded which). As DNA, the CDR3 is TGCAGTGCTAGACCCGGGGACACTGAAGCTTTCTTT. Protein: CSARPGDTEAFF.